This T cell receptor (beta chain) is from a study of a mutant IDH1 vaccine in newly diagnosed glioma. The wider study: The treated group averaged about 44 years old and was roughly 62% male, around 38% female.

Described time point: week 35, safety follow-up. Vaccinated patients received 300 ug of mutant IDH1 20-mer peptide per dose, with topical imiquimod. Astrocytomas found in donors were new, WHO grade 3 or 4, IDH1-mutant and ATRX-lost. Findings of the study overall: Pseudoprogression looked unconnected to shifts in top peripheral T cell clonotypes.

To note about this clone: Its antigen is undetermined.

Clones were read by immunoSEQ multiplex PCR, and TCRdb kept only the in-frame ones, dropping some. The sample yields more than 25,000 clones, 65% to 85% seen once. The specimen was PBMCs, collected from a glioma patient whose treatment included an IDH1 peptide vaccine. This receptor was taken from a woman aged 25 to 39 with glioma. Some clones in this sample may be carry-over from other donors' samples.

DNA for the CDR3: TGCGCCAGCAGCCAAGTTGTAAGACCTAATCAGCCCCAGCATTTT. It is translated as CASSQVVRPNQPQHF. The chain is built from TRBV4-1 and TRBJ1-5; D unresolved. CDR3 length equals 15 residues. Germline V gives CDR1 MGHRA, CDR2 YSYEKL. Trimming took off 1 base at V and 4 bases at J, with 11 bases between the two ends.